This T cell receptor beta chain derives from a study of beta chain features in type 1 diabetes. CDR3 size: 15 residues. The V segment lost 6 bases and the J segment 7 bases; nucleotides outside the gene matches: 6. CDR1 and CDR2 (germline): MNHNY, SVGAGI (reference sequence). Every isolated RNA sample was fully reverse transcribed, so sequencing captured expressed TCRB transcripts. Only in-frame clones appear in the TCRdb table, and some are missing; sequencing was by immunoSEQ multiplex PCR. The sample holds about 700,000 clones, about an eighth seen once. For this clone: Its cognate antigen is unknown.

The study's findings and limits: When Type 1 diabetes patients were examined, their TCRB CDR3s proved moderately but significantly shorter in all four CD4+ subsets.

The chain recombines TRBV6-6 with TRBJ1-6; 10 nucleotides agree with TRBD1. Sequences were obtained from naive CD4+ T cells from blood. This sequence was found in a man aged 18 to 29 with type 1 diabetes. The CDR3: CASRGQGGYNSPLHF. CDR3 sequence (DNA): TGTGCCAGCAGAGGACAGGGGGGATACAATTCACCCCTCCACTTT.